Shown below are 20 T cell receptor beta chains from a single sample sequenced in a study of shared clonotypes between healthy human individuals. In the naive CD8 group, cells lacked CD45RO and were positively selected for CCR7, so terminally differentiated effector memory CD45RA+ cells were left out. Sequencing used immunoSEQ multiplex PCR; TCRdb keeps in-frame clones, though not all of them. The data hold a few million clones, with around 93% observed a single time. Sequenced: naive CD8+ T cells from PBMCs. The receptors were gathered from a man between 18 and 35 years old in good health. Some clones in this sample may be carry-over from other donors' samples.

The chain employs TRBV12-5 and TRBJ1-1; TRBD1 aligns across 7 bases. Looked up from germline, CDR1 is LGHNT and CDR2 is FRNRAP. The V and J ends lost 1 base and 3 bases, in that order; junction bases with no gene match: 8. The CDR3 is made up of 16 amino acids. CDR3 amino acids: CASGLEAGGLDTEAFF. The CDR3 nucleotides are TGTGCTAGTGGTTTGGAAGCAGGGGGATTGGACACTGAAGCTTTCTTT.

The V gene is TRBV27, the J gene TRBJ2-2; 9 positions match TRBD1. The CDR3 covers 15 residues. Per the germline V gene, CDR1 is MNHEY and CDR2 is SMNVEV (reference sequence). The ends lost 7 bases at V and 3 bases at J; junction bases unmatched: 6. CDR3: CASNPRTGDTGELFF. The CDR3 nucleotides read TGTGCCAGCAACCCGAGGACAGGGGACACCGGGGAGCTGTTTTTT.

This chain connects TRBV19 to TRBJ2-7; D uncertain. The CDR3 sequence is 13 residues long. V lost 6 bases and J 2 bases, leaving 11 bases between the germline ends. CDR1 and CDR2 (germline): LNHDA, SQIVND (reference sequence). In DNA, the CDR3 is TGTGCCAGTAGGGCACCCCTTACCTACGAGCAGTACTTC. Its protein product is CASRAPLTYEQYF.

The table lists this clone with a count of one. The CDR3 DNA sequence: TGTGCCGACACGGCTGAGGGAGCCCCTGAAGCTTTCTTT. This encodes CADTAEGAPEAFF. This chain joins TRBV7-9 and TRBJ1-1; D uncertain. V was shortened by 11 bases and J by 6 bases, with 19 bases between the two germline ends. CDR3 size: 13 residues. Germline CDR1 SEHNR, CDR2 FQNEAQ (reference sequence).

With regard to this clone: This sample also contains other DNA sequences that code for the same CDR3. The chain employs TRBV11-3 and TRBJ1-1; D may be TRBD1 (5 bases). The germline V gene encodes CDR1 SGHNT and CDR2 YENEEA. The V gene lost 5 bases and the J gene lost 5 bases, with 12 bases spanning the gap. This CDR3 has 13 residues. The CDR3 DNA follows: TGTGCCAGCAGCCCTCGCGGGGGAACTGAAGCTTTCTTT. It encodes CASSPRGGTEAFF. Looking up the rest from reference TRBV11-3 and TRBJ1-1 gives the full variable domain: EAGVVQSPRYKIIEKKQPVAFWCNPISGHNTLYWYLQNLGQGPELLIRYENEEAVDDSQLPKDRFSAERLKGVDSTLKIQPAELGDSAVYLCASSPRGGTEAFFGQGTRLTVV.

The chain links TRBV4-3 to TRBJ1-2; no reliable D call. Germline V gene data show CDR1 as LGHNA and CDR2 as YSLEER. Deletions cut 0 bases from V and 7 bases from J, with 18 bases between. The CDR3 runs to 16 residues. CDR3 coding DNA: TGCGCCAGCAGCCAAGATTTTCAGGCTTGGGGATTTGGCTACACCTTC. It translates to CASSQDFQAWGFGYTF.

The DNA of the CDR3 is TGTGCCAGCAGCTCGACCCGGACTAGCGGGCAGAAGCCGTTCTTC. This encodes CASSSTRTSGQKPFF. The V and J genes are TRBV13 and TRBJ2-1, with 11 bases lining up with TRBD2. The CDR3 length is 15 residues. After removal of 4 bases from V and 15 bases from J, the junction contained 14 bases not matched to a gene. Germline CDR1 PRHDT, CDR2 FYEKMQ (reference sequence).

The genes are TRBV7-9 and TRBJ2-5; TRBD2 agrees at 12 bases. The DNA end is a closer match to TRBJ2-7, so the J assignment may be wrong. From germline, CDR1 is SEHNR and CDR2 FQNEAQ (reference sequence). CDR3 length: 17 amino acids. This chain's CDR3 is CASSSPYRTSGIYEQYF. DNA for the CDR3: TGTGCCAGCAGCTCACCCTACCGGACTAGCGGGATCTACGAGCAGTACTTC.

The V and J genes are TRBV4-1 and TRBJ1-5, with D perhaps matching TRBD1 (6 bases). Deletions cut 1 base from V and 0 bases from J, with 10 bases between. The length of the CDR3 is 16 residues. In germline, CDR1 is MGHRA, CDR2 YSYEKL. This chain's CDR3 is CASSQVQGISNQPQHF. CDR3 bases: TGCGCCAGCAGCCAAGTTCAGGGGATTAGCAATCAGCCCCAGCATTTT.

This clone is a singleton in its sample. The rearrangement uses TRBV30 and TRBJ2-7; tentative D call: TRBD1 (6 bases). In germline, CDR1 is GTSNPN, CDR2 SVGIG (reference sequence). The CDR3 has 13 amino acids. V was clipped by 2 bases and J by 3 bases, with 11 bases between them. The CDR3 region has the DNA TGTGCCTGGAGTACCAGGGGTTTCTACGAGCAGTACTTC. This translates into CAWSTRGFYEQYF.

This clone was counted a single time. The chain recombines TRBV29-1 with TRBJ1-2; tentative D call: TRBD1 (5 bases). The germline V gene encodes CDR1 SQVTM and CDR2 ANQGSEA. The CDR3 has 14 residues. V was pared by 2 bases and J by 5 bases, with 15 bases between. DNA for the CDR3: TGCAGCGTTGAAAGGGCAGGGTCGGGATATGGCTACACCTTC. Translated, it gives CSVERAGSGYGYTF.

This clone has a handful of counts. Other DNA sequences in the sample encode the same CDR3. The chain links TRBV14 to TRBJ1-1; D gene unclear. The CDR3 extends over 13 amino acids. Germline loops: CDR1 SGHDN, CDR2 FVKESK. V was shortened by 1 base and J by 4 bases, with 7 bases between the two germline ends. DNA for the CDR3: TGTGCCAGCAGCCAAGGCTTTTCCACTGAAGCTTTCTTT. Protein product: CASSQGFSTEAFF. Full variable domain (remainder filled in from reference TRBV14 and TRBJ1-1): EAGVTQFPSHSVIEKGQTVTLRCDPISGHDNLYWYRRVMGKEIKFLLHFVKESKQDESGMPNNRFLAERTGGTYSTLKVQPAELEDSGVYFCASSQGFSTEAFFGQGTRLTVV.

The gene calls are TRBV9 and TRBJ2-7, with D unclear. V gave up 3 bases and J gave up 1 base, with 14 bases separating them. Germline-derived CDR1 and CDR2 are SGDLS and YYNGEE. CDR3 size: 15 residues. Here the CDR3 reads CASSDRDGSSYEQYF. CDR3 DNA sequence: TGTGCCAGCAGCGATAGAGATGGTTCTTCCTACGAGCAGTACTTC.

Details on this clone: Other DNA sequences in this sample translate to the same CDR3. This rearrangement joins TRBV10-2 to TRBJ1-5; the match to TRBD1 covers 7 bases. Germline CDR1 reads WSHSY; CDR2 reads SAAADI. Losses at the gene ends were 6 bases for V and 7 bases for J; bases not matched to a gene: 9. The CDR3 length is 14 residues. CDR3 nucleotides: TGCGCCAGCAGCCCCGACAGGGACGGGCAGCCCCAGCATTTT. Its translation is CASSPDRDGQPQHF.

The CDR3 sequence: CASSEVGFGDQPQHF. CDR3 nucleotide sequence: TGTGCCAGCAGTGAGGTGGGATTCGGAGATCAGCCCCAGCATTTT. The V call is TRBV2, the J call TRBJ1-5, with D unresolved. The CDR3 loop spans 15 amino acids. V was shortened by 3 bases and J by 5 bases, with 14 bases between the two germline ends. Germline V gene sequence: CDR1 SNHLY, CDR2 FYNNEI.

The chain couples TRBV27 to TRBJ1-1; D is undetermined. V was cut by 2 bases and J by 3 bases, with 7 bases left in between. Germline values: CDR1 MNHEY, CDR2 SMNVEV (reference sequence). The CDR3 spans 13 residues. CDR3 nucleotides: TGTGCCAGCAGTTTAGTAGAATACACTGAAGCTTTCTTT. This codes for CASSLVEYTEAFF.

This chain connects TRBV9 to TRBJ1-3, with 10 positions matching TRBD1. The germline V gene has CDR1 SGDLS and CDR2 YYNGEE. The CDR3 sequence is 16 residues long. V shed 4 bases and J 8 bases; nucleotides not matched to a gene: 12. This CDR3 is CASSPEGTGDSDTIYF. In DNA form, the CDR3 reads TGTGCCAGCAGCCCCGAGGGGACAGGGGACTCTGACACCATATATTTT.

This clone was picked up one time. The chain employs TRBV9 and TRBJ2-1, with 10 bases matching TRBD2. This CDR3 is 14 amino acids long. Germline loops: CDR1 SGDLS, CDR2 YYNGEE. The J segment lost 9 bases and the V segment lost 5 bases, leaving 8 bases of the junction unmatched. The CDR3 sequence: CASSFTSGVSEQFF. The CDR3 DNA follows: TGTGCCAGCAGTTTTACTAGCGGGGTTTCTGAGCAGTTCTTC. The full variable domain, with the rest looked up from reference TRBV9 and TRBJ2-1, is DSGVTQTPKHLITATGQRVTLRCSPRSGDLSVYWYQQSLDQGLQFLIQYYNGEERAKGNILERFSAQQFPDLHSELNLSSLELGDSALYFCASSFTSGVSEQFFGPGTRLTVL.

The rearrangement links TRBV28 to TRBJ1-3; the D is unclear. Trimming left V 9 bases short and J 0 bases short, with 12 bases between. This CDR3 is built from 14 residues. Germline-derived CDR1 and CDR2 are MDHEN and SYDVKM. The CDR3 DNA is TGTGCCAGTTCCTTAATACTCTCTGGAAACACCATATATTTT. The encoded protein is CASSLILSGNTIYF.

The chain carries TRBV7-9 and TRBJ1-1, with D uncertain. The germline gives CDR1 SEHNR, CDR2 FQNEAQ (reference sequence). Trimming pared 3 bases from V and 6 bases from J, leaving 8 bases between. CDR3 length: 12 amino acids. Written as DNA, the CDR3 is TGTGCCAGCAGCTTGGGCAATTCTGAAGCTTTCTTT. Its protein is CASSLGNSEAFF.